Reported below is one T cell receptor (beta chain). Its antigen is as yet unknown. The entry originates in a study of shared clonotypes between healthy human individuals. Study background: Each donor's CD4 naive and CD4 memory cells filled three plates apiece, CD8 naive two, and CD8 memory one.

The germline V gene encodes CDR1 MDHEN and CDR2 SYDVKM. This CDR3 has 15 residues. V shed 4 bases, J shed 6 bases, and the junction held 6 bases outside the gene matches. Method: immunoSEQ multiplex PCR; TCRdb's copy keeps in-frame clones and lacks some. Of some 2.4 million clones detected, 93% appear once; the ten largest clones hold approximately 0.37%. Findings and limits, study-wide: Investigators expected sequencing depth to affect clonotype sharing among donors. Non-shared clonotypes showed lower generation probabilities than clonotypes common to all four donors.

Input material: naive CD4+ T cells from PBMCs. Regarding subset: CD45RA+ positively selected. The V gene is TRBV28, the J gene TRBJ2-1, with 10 bases matching TRBD2. The receptor was isolated from a man aged 18 to 29 in good health. Some clones in this sample may be carry-over from other donors' samples. CDR3 nucleotide sequence: TGTGCCAGCAGTTCACTAGCGGGACAAGGCAATGAGCAGTTCTTC. This sequence encodes CASSSLAGQGNEQFF.